What follows are 27 T cell receptor beta chains derived from one specimen sequenced in a study of cytomegalovirus exposure and HLA in healthy donors. PCR amplification relied on 60 Vbeta primers (plus 13 Jbeta primers). Clones were read by immunoSEQ multiplex PCR, and TCRdb kept only the in-frame ones, dropping some. The sample carries fewer than 150,000 clones, around four fifths recorded once. The sequenced material came from PBMCs. The receptors originated from a man aged 25 to 40 in good health and CMV-seronegative.

This clone was observed a few times. Other DNA variants within this sample encode the same CDR3. The V gene is TRBV6-1, the J gene TRBJ1-3, with 7 bases identical to TRBD1. With V trimmed by 4 bases and J by 0 bases, 0 bases remained unmatched. The germline V gene has CDR1 MNHNS and CDR2 SASEGT. This CDR3 region has 14 residues. Here the CDR3 reads CASSGQGSGNTIYF. The CDR3 coding sequence is TGTGCCAGCAGTGGACAGGGCTCTGGAAACACCATATATTTT.

This clone was recorded a few times. The V call is TRBV5-4, the J call TRBJ1-1; a weak D match, TRBD1 (5 bases). V was clipped by 0 bases and J by 3 bases, with 15 bases between them. CDR1 and CDR2 (germline): SGHNT, YYREEE (reference sequence). This CDR3 is 16 amino acids long. CDR3 in DNA: TGTGCCAGCAGCTTGGGGGGCGAAGCCTTACACACTGAAGCTTTCTTT. This encodes CASSLGGEALHTEAFF.

The V gene is TRBV4-2, the J gene TRBJ2-5; D gene unclear. CDR1 is LGHNA, CDR2 YNFKEQ, per germline. V lost 1 base and J 0 bases, leaving 6 bases between the germline ends. The length of the CDR3 is 14 residues. CDR3 protein: CASSQASDQETQYF. In nucleotides, the CDR3 is TGTGCCAGCAGCCAAGCGTCAGACCAAGAGACCCAGTACTTC.

As regards this clone: The sample carries other DNA sequences with the same CDR3. The rearrangement uses TRBV18 and TRBJ1-1, with D unresolved. The CDR3 contains 13 residues. Germline V lookup: CDR1 KGHSH, CDR2 LQKENI. Trimming pared 2 bases from V and 2 bases from J, leaving 6 bases between. The CDR3, as DNA: TGTGCCAGCTCACCAACAGAAAACACTGAAGCTTTCTTT. This gives the protein CASSPTENTEAFF.

In DNA form, the CDR3 reads TGTGCCAGTAGACCAACAGGGGACCCCACCTACGAGCAGTACTTC. This codes for CASRPTGDPTYEQYF. This sequence joins TRBV19 and TRBJ2-7, with TRBD1 matching over 7 bases. Trimming took 6 bases from V and 2 from J; bases not matched to a gene: 10. The CDR3 totals 15 residues. Per the germline V gene, CDR1 is LNHDA and CDR2 is SQIVND (reference sequence).

The V call is TRBV7-9, the J call TRBJ2-7; 8 bases are shared with TRBD1. Trimming cost V 1 base and J 3 bases; bases outside gene matches: 8. Germline V gene data show CDR1 as SEHNR and CDR2 as FQNEAQ (reference sequence). This CDR3 comprises 16 residues. The CDR3 protein is CASSLVTGGKNYEQYF. The CDR3 bases are TGTGCCAGCAGCTTAGTTACAGGGGGTAAAAACTACGAGCAGTACTTC.

The chain recombines TRBV6-1 with TRBJ1-2; D gene ambiguous. Germline loops: CDR1 MNHNS, CDR2 SASEGT. The CDR3 runs 13 residues. V lost 2 bases, J lost 3 bases, and 7 bases lay in between. This chain's CDR3 is CASSEITDYGYTF. CDR3 DNA sequence: TGTGCCAGCAGTGAAATAACAGACTATGGCTACACCTTC.

The CDR3 spells CASSLGLSNQPQHF. CDR3 nucleotides: TGTGCCAGCAGTTTAGGGCTAAGCAATCAGCCCCAGCATTTT. The chain is built from TRBV27 and TRBJ1-5, with no clear D. Trimming took 2 bases from V and 1 from J, leaving 6 bases between them. The CDR3 runs 14 residues. Germline V gene lookup returns CDR1 MNHEY and CDR2 SMNVEV (reference sequence).

The chain has TRBV7-6 and TRBJ1-1; TRBD1 might be the D (5 bases). The CDR3 has 14 residues. V lost 6 bases to trimming and J lost 4 bases, with 15 bases between them. Germline CDR1 reads SGHVS; CDR2 reads FNYEAQ. CDR3 nucleotide sequence: TGTGCCAGCAGTGGTAGGGGCGCGGTCACTGAAGCTTTCTTT. Its translation is CASSGRGAVTEAFF.

The rearrangement uses TRBV10-3 and TRBJ1-5; no firm D call. This CDR3 is built from 14 residues. Germline values: CDR1 ENHRY, CDR2 SYGVKD. V was shortened by 5 bases and J by 2 bases, with 10 bases between the two germline ends. The CDR3 sequence is CAISPGGGNQPQHF. CDR3 nucleotides: TGTGCCATCAGTCCGGGCGGGGGCAATCAGCCCCAGCATTTT.

As concerns this clone: Other nucleotide sequences from this sample produce the same CDR3. This sequence joins TRBV5-8 and TRBJ2-5; D gene ambiguous. Germline-derived CDR1 and CDR2 are SGHTS and YDEGEE. Trimming left V 0 bases short and J 4 bases short, with 4 bases between. This CDR3 contains 12 residues. The chain's CDR3 is CASSLDRETQYF. As DNA, the CDR3 is TGTGCCAGCAGCTTGGATAGAGAGACCCAGTACTTC.

The chain couples TRBV7-3 to TRBJ2-2; weak D call: TRBD2 (6 bases). The germline V gene has CDR1 SGHTA and CDR2 FQGTGA. CDR3 length: 13 residues. V gave up 2 bases and J gave up 7 bases, with 8 bases separating them. The CDR3 coding sequence is TGTGCCAGCAGCTTAGGAGGGAGCGGGGAGCTGTTTTTT. Protein product: CASSLGGSGELFF.

V usage is TRBV5-1 and J usage is TRBJ2-3; 11 bases map to TRBD2. From germline, CDR1 is SGHRS and CDR2 YFSETQ. The CDR3 sequence is 16 residues long. The trim removed 2 bases at V and 5 bases at J, leaving 7 bases unmatched. Written as DNA, the CDR3 is TGCGCCAGCAGCTTAATGACTAGCGGGAAGCGAGATACGCAGTATTTT. As protein: CASSLMTSGKRDTQYF.

The chain employs TRBV15 and TRBJ1-5; unclear D gene. This CDR3 is 14 amino acids long. Germline CDR1 is LNHNV and CDR2 is YYDKDF (reference sequence). V lost 1 base and J lost 4, with 8 bases in between. CDR3 in amino acids: CATSRVAGNQPQHF. CDR3 nucleotide sequence: TGTGCCACCAGCAGAGTGGCGGGAAATCAGCCCCAGCATTTT.

The chain couples TRBV4-1 to TRBJ1-2, with TRBD1 identical over 7 bases. CDR3 size: 15 residues. The germline CDR1 and CDR2 sequences are MGHRA and YSYEKL. After removal of 3 bases from V and 4 bases from J, the junction contained 8 bases not matched to a gene. CDR3 sequence reads: CASSHTMTGTYGYTF. CDR3 sequence (DNA): TGCGCCAGCAGCCACACCATGACAGGGACCTATGGCTACACCTTC.

This clone was seen once. The chain recombines TRBV5-1 with TRBJ2-3, with 10 bases that match TRBD1. This CDR3 has 15 residues. The J segment lost 2 bases and the V segment lost 6 bases, leaving 6 bases of the junction unmatched. The germline V gene encodes CDR1 SGHRS and CDR2 YFSETQ. The CDR3 bases are TGCGCCAGCATGGGGACAGGGGAAGTCACAGATACGCAGTATTTT. As protein: CASMGTGEVTDTQYF.

The chain uses TRBV30 and TRBJ2-5; D might be TRBD1 (6 bases). The length of the CDR3 is 13 residues. Trimming left V 3 bases short and J 7 bases short, with 15 bases between. The germline CDR1 and CDR2 sequences are GTSNPN and SVGIG (reference sequence). In DNA form, the CDR3 reads TGTGCCTGGAGAAATGTCGCACAGGGGACCCAGTACTTC. This translates into CAWRNVAQGTQYF.

The V and J genes are TRBV5-1 and TRBJ1-2; D not certain. Per the germline V gene, CDR1 is SGHRS and CDR2 is YFSETQ. V was cut by 0 bases and J by 6 bases, with 15 bases left in between. CDR3 size: 15 residues. In DNA form, the CDR3 reads TGCGCCAGCAGCTTGGGATCCCTATCCGGGGATGGCTACACCTTC. Its translation: CASSLGSLSGDGYTF.

The V gene is TRBV19, the J gene TRBJ1-6; D gene ambiguous. Trimming cost V 3 bases and J 8 bases, with 14 bases left between them. The germline CDR1 and CDR2 sequences are LNHDA and SQIVND (reference sequence). CDR3 length: 15 residues. CDR3 region: CASSIVQVRDSPLHF. The CDR3 coding sequence is TGTGCCAGTAGTATCGTCCAGGTGAGGGATTCACCCCTCCACTTT.

This clone was observed a handful of times. Its ends do not fully match the called genes, so a read error is possible. The gene calls are TRBV5-1 and TRBJ1-2; 7 nucleotides align to TRBD1. CDR3 length: 15 amino acids. From germline, CDR1 is SGHRS and CDR2 YFSETQ. CDR3 DNA: TGCGCCAGCAGCCCTACCGAGACAGGGAGCGGTGGCTACCCCTTC. Translated: CASSPTETGSGGYPF.

The V call is TRBV7-9, the J call TRBJ2-6, with TRBD1 matching 9 bases. Trimming cost V 1 base and J 2 bases; bases outside gene matches: 6. Germline V gene lookup returns CDR1 SEHNR and CDR2 FQNEAQ (reference sequence). The CDR3 extends over 18 amino acids. The CDR3 loop reads CASSLVGTGSPGANVLTF. The CDR3 DNA sequence: TGTGCCAGCAGCTTAGTAGGGACAGGGTCCCCTGGGGCCAACGTCCTGACTTTC.

V is TRBV7-3 and J is TRBJ2-1; D is perhaps TRBD1 (5 bases). The V and J ends lost 4 bases and 8 bases respectively, with 12 bases between them. The CDR3 has 13 residues. Germline lookup yields CDR1 SGHTA and CDR2 FQGTGA. CDR3 coding DNA: TGTGCCAGCAGCTCAGCAGGGTATGATGAGCAGTTCTTC. It specifies CASSSAGYDEQFF.

There are a few counts of this clone. The chain employs TRBV12-5 and TRBJ2-2; TRBD2 might be the D (5 bases). CDR1 and CDR2 from the germline V gene are LGHNT and FRNRAP. This CDR3 has 14 residues. V gave up 1 base and J gave up 7 bases, with 10 bases separating them. DNA for the CDR3: TGTGCTAGTGGTTTGGCCGGGATCGGCGGGGAGCTGTTTTTT. This gives the protein CASGLAGIGGELFF.

The rearrangement uses TRBV6-5 and TRBJ1-1; D not resolved. The CDR3 is 12 amino acids. Germline-derived CDR1 and CDR2 are MNHEY and SVGAGI. V lost 5 bases and J lost 5, with 9 bases in between. This chain's CDR3 is CASSRGKTEAFF. DNA for the CDR3: TGTGCCAGCAGTAGAGGGAAAACTGAAGCTTTCTTT.

In its sample, this clone ranks as medium-sized. The chain joins TRBV7-9 to TRBJ2-7, with TRBD1 matching over 7 bases. V trimming: 1 base; J trimming: 3 bases; junction bases outside the gene matches: 3. CDR1 and CDR2 (germline): SEHNR, FQNEAQ (reference sequence). CDR3 size: 14 residues. The CDR3 is CASSLGDSHYEQYF. The CDR3 DNA reads as TGTGCCAGCAGCTTAGGGGACAGCCACTACGAGCAGTACTTC.

The chain is built from TRBV29-1 and TRBJ1-2; perhaps TRBD1 as D (5 bases). Trimming stripped 6 bases from V and 6 bases from J, with 20 bases between. CDR1 SQVTM and CDR2 ANQGSEA come from the germline V gene. The CDR3 runs 14 residues. CDR3 protein: CSVAAAAGHHGYTF. Here the CDR3 DNA reads TGCAGCGTGGCCGCCGCGGCAGGGCACCATGGCTACACCTTC.

A few counts support this clone. V gene TRBV5-1 combines with J gene TRBJ2-7; 9 bases align to TRBD1. The V segment lost 3 bases and the J segment 5 bases; nucleotides outside the gene matches: 6. The germline V gene encodes CDR1 SGHRS and CDR2 YFSETQ. CDR3 size: 14 residues. CDR3 in amino acids: CASSSSGTGNEQYF. CDR3 in DNA: TGCGCCAGCAGCTCCTCCGGGACAGGGAACGAGCAGTACTTC.